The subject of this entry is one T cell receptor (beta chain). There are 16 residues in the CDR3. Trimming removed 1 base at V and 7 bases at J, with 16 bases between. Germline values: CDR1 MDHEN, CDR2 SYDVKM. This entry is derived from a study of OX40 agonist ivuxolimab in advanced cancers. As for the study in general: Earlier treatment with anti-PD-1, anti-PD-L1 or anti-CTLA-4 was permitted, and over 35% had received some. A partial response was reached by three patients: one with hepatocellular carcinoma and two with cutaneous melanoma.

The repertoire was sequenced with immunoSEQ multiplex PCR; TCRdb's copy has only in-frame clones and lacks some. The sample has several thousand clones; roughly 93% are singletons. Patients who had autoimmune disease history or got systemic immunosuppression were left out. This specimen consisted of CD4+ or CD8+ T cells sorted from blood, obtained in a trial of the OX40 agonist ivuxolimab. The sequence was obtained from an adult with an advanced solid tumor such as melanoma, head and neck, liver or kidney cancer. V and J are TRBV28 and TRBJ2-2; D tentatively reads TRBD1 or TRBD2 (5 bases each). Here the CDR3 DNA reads TGTGCCAGCAGTTTATCCGGGGCCGTGACCGGCGGGGAGCTGTTTTTT. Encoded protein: CASSLSGAVTGGELFF.